These T cell receptor beta chains were read from a single sample in a study of blood T cells in healthy people across ages. TCRdb recomputed calls from the 5' RACE reads with MiXCR, one row per CDR3 protein. The sample has around 280,000 distinct CDR3 sequences; 25% to 30% are singletons. Material for sequencing was blood. The source is a woman in her seventies in good health. The CDR3 runs from the conserved cysteine through the conserved F or W. The D gene is left open where the match is weak. Size values are once, few and many counts, or a class for expanded clones, and some rows have none.

size: many; D: .; J: TRBJ2-5; V: TRBV28; CDR3: CASSLARGGETQYF; DNA: TGTGCCAGCAGTTTAGCACGGGGCGGGGAGACCCAGTACTTC
size: few; D: .; J: TRBJ2-1; V: TRBV20-1; CDR3: CSVPDVYNEQFF; DNA: TGCAGTGTCCCGGACGTATACAATGAGCAGTTCTTC
size: .; D: TRBD2; J: TRBJ2-5; V: TRBV4-3; CDR3: CASSQEAGEGETQYF; DNA: TGCGCCAGCAGCCAAGAAGCGGGAGAAGGAGAGACCCAGTACTTC
size: many; D: TRBD2; J: TRBJ2-5; V: TRBV28; CDR3: CASSPTSGSFETQYF; DNA: TGTGCCAGCAGTCCAACTAGCGGGAGCTTCGAGACCCAGTACTTC
size: few; D: .; J: TRBJ2-7; V: TRBV3-1; CDR3: CASSLPGLSNEQYF; DNA: TGTGCCAGCAGCCTACCGGGGCTGTCTAACGAGCAGTACTTC
size: many; D: TRBD1; J: TRBJ1-2; V: TRBV13; CDR3: CASGATGVNYGYTF; DNA: TGTGCCAGCGGTGCGACAGGGGTTAACTATGGCTACACCTTC
size: .; D: TRBD2; J: TRBJ2-5; V: TRBV6-5; CDR3: CATTGGTKQETQYF; DNA: TGTGCCACCACGGGAGGGACTAAACAAGAGACCCAGTACTTC
size: .; D: .; J: TRBJ2-7; V: TRBV27; CDR3: CASSVDDSYEQYF; DNA: TGTGCCAGCAGCGTCGACGACTCCTACGAGCAGTACTTC
size: few; D: TRBD1; J: TRBJ2-1; V: TRBV18; CDR3: CASSPRDRGVNEQFF; DNA: TGTGCCAGCTCACCAAGGGACAGGGGAGTCAATGAGCAGTTCTTC
size: .; D: TRBD2; J: TRBJ2-1; V: TRBV5-1; CDR3: CASSRGGSFDEQFF; DNA: TGCGCCAGCAGCCGCGGCGGGAGTTTCGATGAGCAGTTCTTC
size: few; D: TRBD1; J: TRBJ1-1; V: TRBV6-1; CDR3: CASSAGQGVETEAFF; DNA: TGTGCCAGCAGTGCCGGACAGGGCGTAGAGACTGAAGCTTTCTTT
size: many; D: .; J: TRBJ2-3; V: TRBV5-1; CDR3: CASTVQDWGDTQYF; DNA: TGCGCCAGCACCGTTCAGGATTGGGGGGATACGCAGTATTTT
size: .; D: .; J: TRBJ2-2; V: TRBV6-1; CDR3: CASSLGGPTGELFF; DNA: TGTGCCAGCAGCCTGGGGGGTCCCACCGGGGAGCTGTTTTTT
size: .; D: TRBD1; J: TRBJ1-1; V: TRBV5-1; CDR3: CASNDRGMNTEAFF; DNA: TGCGCCAGCAACGACAGGGGGATGAACACTGAAGCTTTCTTT
size: few; D: TRBD2; J: TRBJ2-1; V: TRBV29-1; CDR3: CSVIAGGSEQFF; DNA: TGCAGCGTGATAGCGGGAGGTAGTGAGCAGTTCTTC
size: few; D: .; J: TRBJ2-1; V: TRBV5-1; CDR3: CASSLGGSVYNEQFF; DNA: TGCGCCAGCAGCTTGGGGGGTTCGGTGTACAATGAGCAGTTCTTC
size: .; D: TRBD2; J: TRBJ2-2; V: TRBV29-1; CDR3: CSVVRTSGRATGELFF; DNA: TGCAGCGTTGTGCGGACTAGCGGGAGGGCTACCGGGGAGCTGTTTTTT
size: .; D: .; J: TRBJ1-5; V: TRBV7-8; CDR3: CASSLGGYDNQPQHF; DNA: TGTGCCAGCAGCTTAGGGGGGTATGACAATCAGCCCCAGCATTTT